This TCR beta chain was obtained from a study of TIL therapy for anti-PD-1-resistant metastatic lung cancer. Study-level background: Most patients had lung adenocarcinoma.

Time point specified: pre-treatment sample, taken before nivolumab and TIL therapy. Tumor tissue came from excised metastases, mostly pleural nodules or supraclavicular lymph nodes. The immunoSEQ assay was v3. Method: immunoSEQ multiplex PCR; TCRdb's copy keeps in-frame clones and lacks some. The profile shows 95,000 or so clones, about 71% of them singletons. After removal of 7 bases from V and 1 base from J, the junction contained 10 bases not matched to a gene. This CDR3 region has 16 residues. From germline, CDR1 is MGHRA and CDR2 YSYEKL. The V and J genes are TRBV4-1 and TRBJ2-4; 7 bases match TRBD2. This TCR was recovered from a person aged 25 to 85 with non-small cell lung cancer. Sequenced material: tumor tissue, taken at baseline. The CDR3 DNA is TGCGCCAGCACACTTGGGGGGGGAGCCGCCAAAAACATTCAGTACTTC. This gives the protein CASTLGGGAAKNIQYF.